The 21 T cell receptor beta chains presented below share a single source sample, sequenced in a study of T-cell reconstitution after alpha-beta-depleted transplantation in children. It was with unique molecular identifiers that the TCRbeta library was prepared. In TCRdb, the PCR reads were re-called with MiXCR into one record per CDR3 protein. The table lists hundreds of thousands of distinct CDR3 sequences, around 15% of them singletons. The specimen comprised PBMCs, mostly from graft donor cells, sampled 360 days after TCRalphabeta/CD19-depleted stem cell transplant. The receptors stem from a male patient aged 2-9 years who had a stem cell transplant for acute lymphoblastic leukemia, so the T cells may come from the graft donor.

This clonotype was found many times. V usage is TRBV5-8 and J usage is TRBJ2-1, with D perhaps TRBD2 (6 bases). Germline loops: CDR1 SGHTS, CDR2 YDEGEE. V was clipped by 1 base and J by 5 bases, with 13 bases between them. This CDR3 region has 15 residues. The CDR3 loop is CASSLSELAHNEQFF. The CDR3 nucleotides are TGTGCCAGCAGCTTGAGTGAACTAGCCCACAATGAGCAGTTCTTC.

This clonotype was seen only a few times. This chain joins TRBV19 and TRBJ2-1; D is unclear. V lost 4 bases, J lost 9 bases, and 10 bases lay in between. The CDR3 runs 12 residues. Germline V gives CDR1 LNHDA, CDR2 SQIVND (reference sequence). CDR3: CASSREIGEQFF. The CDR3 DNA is TGTGCCAGTAGTAGAGAAATAGGTGAGCAGTTCTTC.

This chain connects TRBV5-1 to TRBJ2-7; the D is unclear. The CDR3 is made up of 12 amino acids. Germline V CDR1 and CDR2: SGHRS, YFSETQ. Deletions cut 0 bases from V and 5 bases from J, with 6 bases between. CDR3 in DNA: TGCGCCAGCAGCTTGGTGGCTGACGAGCAGTACTTC. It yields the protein CASSLVADEQYF.

The CDR3 DNA reads as TGTGCCAGCAGGCTCCTAAGCGGGGTCCTTAATGAGCAGTTCTTC. This gives the protein CASRLLSGVLNEQFF. This chain links TRBV6-2 or TRBV6-3 with TRBJ2-1; 7 bases are shared with TRBD2. The V gene's germline CDR1 is MNHEY and CDR2 SVGEGT. The CDR3 runs 15 residues. With 6 bases clipped from V and 7 bases from J, the junction kept 12 bases outside the gene matches.

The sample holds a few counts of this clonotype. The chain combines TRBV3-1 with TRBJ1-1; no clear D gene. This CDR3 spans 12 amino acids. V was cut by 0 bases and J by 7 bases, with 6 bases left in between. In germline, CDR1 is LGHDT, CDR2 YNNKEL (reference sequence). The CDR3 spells CASSQDRHEAFF. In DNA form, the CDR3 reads TGTGCCAGCAGCCAAGACCGACATGAAGCTTTCTTT.

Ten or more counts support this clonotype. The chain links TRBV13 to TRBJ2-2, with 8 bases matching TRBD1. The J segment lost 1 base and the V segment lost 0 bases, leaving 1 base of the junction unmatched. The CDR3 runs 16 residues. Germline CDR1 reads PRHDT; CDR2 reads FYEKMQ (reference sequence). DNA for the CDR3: TGTGCCAGCAGCTTAGGGGGACAGGTGAACACCGGGGAGCTGTTTTTT. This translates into CASSLGGQVNTGELFF.

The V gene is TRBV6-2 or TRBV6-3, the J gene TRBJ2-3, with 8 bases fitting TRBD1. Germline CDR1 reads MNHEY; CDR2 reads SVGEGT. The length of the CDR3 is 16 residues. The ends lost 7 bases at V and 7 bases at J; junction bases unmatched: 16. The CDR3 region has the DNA TGTGCCAGCAACCGGGACAGGCCTTCCACGAGTTATACGCAGTATTTT. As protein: CASNRDRPSTSYTQYF.

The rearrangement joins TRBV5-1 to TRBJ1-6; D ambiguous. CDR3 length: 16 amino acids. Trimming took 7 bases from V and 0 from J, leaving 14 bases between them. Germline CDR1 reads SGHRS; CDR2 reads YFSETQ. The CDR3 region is CASGQLPGSYNSPLHF. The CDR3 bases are TGCGCCAGCGGGCAGCTCCCGGGCTCCTATAATTCACCCCTCCACTTT.

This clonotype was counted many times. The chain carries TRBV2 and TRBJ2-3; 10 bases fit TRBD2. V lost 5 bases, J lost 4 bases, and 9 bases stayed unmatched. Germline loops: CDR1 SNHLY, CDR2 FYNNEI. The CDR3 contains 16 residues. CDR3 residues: CASSPIAGGASDTQYF. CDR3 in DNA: TGTGCCAGCAGTCCAATAGCGGGAGGAGCTTCAGATACGCAGTATTTT.

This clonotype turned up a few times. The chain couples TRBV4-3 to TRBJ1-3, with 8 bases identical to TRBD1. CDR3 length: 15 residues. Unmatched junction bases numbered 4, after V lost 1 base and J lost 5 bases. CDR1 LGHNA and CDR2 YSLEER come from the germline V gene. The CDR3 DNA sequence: TGCGCCAGCAGCCAAGGACGGGACAGGCGAAACACCATATATTTT. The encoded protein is CASSQGRDRRNTIYF.

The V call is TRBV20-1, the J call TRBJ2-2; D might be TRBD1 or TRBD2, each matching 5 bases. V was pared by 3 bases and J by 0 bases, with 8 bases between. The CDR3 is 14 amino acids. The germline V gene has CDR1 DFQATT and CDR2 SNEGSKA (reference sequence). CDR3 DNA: TGCAGTGCTAGGGGACCGACGAACACCGGGGAGCTGTTTTTT. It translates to CSARGPTNTGELFF.

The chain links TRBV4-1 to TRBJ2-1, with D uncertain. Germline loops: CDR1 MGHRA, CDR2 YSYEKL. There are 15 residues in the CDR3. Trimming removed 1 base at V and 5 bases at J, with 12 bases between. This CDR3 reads CASSQGAHPNNEQFF. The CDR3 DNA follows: TGCGCCAGCAGCCAAGGTGCCCACCCCAACAATGAGCAGTTCTTC.

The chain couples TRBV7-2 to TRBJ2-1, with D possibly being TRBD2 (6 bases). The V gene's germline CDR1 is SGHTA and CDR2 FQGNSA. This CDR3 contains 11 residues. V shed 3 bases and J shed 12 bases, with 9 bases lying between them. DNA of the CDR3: TGTGCCAGCAGCTTGGACTATAGGCAGTTCTTC. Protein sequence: CASSLDYRQFF.

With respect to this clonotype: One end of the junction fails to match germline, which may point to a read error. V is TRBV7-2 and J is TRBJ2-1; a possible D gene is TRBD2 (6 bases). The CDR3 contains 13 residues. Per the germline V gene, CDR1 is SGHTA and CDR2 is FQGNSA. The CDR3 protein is CASSSIPEGRWVF. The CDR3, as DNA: TGTGCCAGCAGCTCCATTCCGGAGGGCCGTTGGGTCTTC.

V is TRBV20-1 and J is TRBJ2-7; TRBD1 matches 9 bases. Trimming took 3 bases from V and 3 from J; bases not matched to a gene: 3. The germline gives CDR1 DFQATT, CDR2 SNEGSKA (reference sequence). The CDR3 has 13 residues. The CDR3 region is CSARPDRGYEQYF. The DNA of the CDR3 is TGCAGTGCTAGGCCGGACAGGGGCTACGAGCAGTACTTC.

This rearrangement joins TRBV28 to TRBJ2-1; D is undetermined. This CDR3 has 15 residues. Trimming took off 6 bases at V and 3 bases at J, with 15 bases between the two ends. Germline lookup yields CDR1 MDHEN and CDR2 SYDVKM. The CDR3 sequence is CASSLSGDSYNEQFF. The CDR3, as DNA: TGTGCCAGCAGCCTAAGTGGGGATAGCTACAATGAGCAGTTCTTC.

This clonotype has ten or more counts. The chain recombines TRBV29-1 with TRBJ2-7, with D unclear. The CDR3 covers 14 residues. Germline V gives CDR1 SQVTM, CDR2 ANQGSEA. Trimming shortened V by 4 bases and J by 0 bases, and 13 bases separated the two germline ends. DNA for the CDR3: TGCAGCGTTGCTTTGGCCGCAACCTCCTACGAGCAGTACTTC. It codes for CSVALAATSYEQYF.

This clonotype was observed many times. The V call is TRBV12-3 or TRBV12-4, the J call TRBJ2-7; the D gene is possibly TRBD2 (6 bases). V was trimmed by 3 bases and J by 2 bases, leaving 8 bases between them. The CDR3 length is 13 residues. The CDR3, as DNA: TGTGCCAGCAGTTTTGGGGGGACCTACGAGCAGTACTTC. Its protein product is CASSFGGTYEQYF.

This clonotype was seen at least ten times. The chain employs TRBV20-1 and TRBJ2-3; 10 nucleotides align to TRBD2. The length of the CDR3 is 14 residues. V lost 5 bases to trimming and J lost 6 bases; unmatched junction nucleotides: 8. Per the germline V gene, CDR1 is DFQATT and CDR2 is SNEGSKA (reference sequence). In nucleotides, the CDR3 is TGCAGTGCTGTCCAGCGGGAGGGCCTGGATACGCAGTATTTT. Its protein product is CSAVQREGLDTQYF.

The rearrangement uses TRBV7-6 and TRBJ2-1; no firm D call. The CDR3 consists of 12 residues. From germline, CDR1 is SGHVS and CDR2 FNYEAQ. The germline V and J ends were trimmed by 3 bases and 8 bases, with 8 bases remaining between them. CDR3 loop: CASSFMDHEQFF. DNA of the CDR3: TGTGCCAGCAGCTTTATGGACCATGAGCAGTTCTTC.

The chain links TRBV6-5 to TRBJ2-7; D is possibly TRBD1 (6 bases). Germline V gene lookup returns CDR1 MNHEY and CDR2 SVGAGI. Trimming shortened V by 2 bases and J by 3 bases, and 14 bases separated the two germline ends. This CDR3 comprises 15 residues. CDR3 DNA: TGTGCCAGCAGTTACGGGAACAGGGTAAGCTACGAGCAGTACTTC. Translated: CASSYGNRVSYEQYF.